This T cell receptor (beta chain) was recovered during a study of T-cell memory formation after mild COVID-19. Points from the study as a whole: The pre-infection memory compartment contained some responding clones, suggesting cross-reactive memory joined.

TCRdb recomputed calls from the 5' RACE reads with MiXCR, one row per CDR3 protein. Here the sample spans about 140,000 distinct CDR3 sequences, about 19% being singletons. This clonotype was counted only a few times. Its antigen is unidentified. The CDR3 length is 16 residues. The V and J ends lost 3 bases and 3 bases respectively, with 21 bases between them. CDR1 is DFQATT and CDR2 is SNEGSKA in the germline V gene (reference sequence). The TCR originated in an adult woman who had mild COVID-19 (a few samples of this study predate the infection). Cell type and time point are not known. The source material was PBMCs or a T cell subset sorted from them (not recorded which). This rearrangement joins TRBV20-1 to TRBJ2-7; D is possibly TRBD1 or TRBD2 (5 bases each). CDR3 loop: CSASLGGRASGYEQYF. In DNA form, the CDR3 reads TGCAGTGCTAGTCTTGGGGGTAGGGCCAGCGGCTACGAGCAGTACTTC.